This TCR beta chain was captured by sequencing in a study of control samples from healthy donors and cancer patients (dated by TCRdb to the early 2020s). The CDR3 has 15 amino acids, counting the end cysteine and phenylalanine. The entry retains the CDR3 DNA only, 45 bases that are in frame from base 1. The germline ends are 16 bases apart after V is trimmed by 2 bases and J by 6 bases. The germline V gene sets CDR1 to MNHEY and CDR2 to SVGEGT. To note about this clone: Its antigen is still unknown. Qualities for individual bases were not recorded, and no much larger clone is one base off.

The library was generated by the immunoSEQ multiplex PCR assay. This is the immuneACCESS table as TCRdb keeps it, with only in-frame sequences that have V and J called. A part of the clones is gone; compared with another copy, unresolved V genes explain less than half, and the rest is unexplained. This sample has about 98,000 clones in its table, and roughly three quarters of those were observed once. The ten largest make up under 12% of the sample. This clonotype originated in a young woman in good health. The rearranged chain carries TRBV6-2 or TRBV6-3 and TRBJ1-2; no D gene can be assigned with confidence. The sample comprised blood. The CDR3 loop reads CASSYGSGGSHGYTF. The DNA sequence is TGTGCCAGCAGTTACGGGTCAGGAGGATCACATGGCTACACCTTC.